Each of the 6 T cell receptor beta chains below was sequenced from the same sample in a study of blood T cell repertoires in COVID-19. Assay: immunoSEQ multiplex PCR; the TCRdb copy retains only in-frame clones and omits some. This table holds tens of thousands of clones, about 85% found once. The specimen sequenced was peripheral blood. These receptors were collected from a middle-aged man with active COVID-19.

The chain links TRBV5-4 to TRBJ2-1; 11 positions match TRBD2. The germline CDR1 and CDR2 sequences are SGHNT and YYREEE (reference sequence). The CDR3 covers 15 residues. V dropped 3 bases and J dropped 6; count of bases not matched to a gene: 5. The CDR3 sequence is CASSSKGTSGNEQFF. The CDR3 DNA is TGTGCCAGCAGCTCCAAAGGGACTAGCGGCAATGAGCAGTTCTTC.

The rearrangement joins TRBV7-2 to TRBJ1-5, with a tentative D call TRBD1 (5 bases). Germline lookup yields CDR1 SGHTA and CDR2 FQGNSA. Trimming took off 5 bases at V and 4 bases at J, with 12 bases between the two ends. The CDR3 runs 14 residues. The CDR3 sequence is CASSPWGRNQPQHF. DNA of the CDR3: TGTGCCAGCAGCCCCTGGGGGAGGAATCAGCCCCAGCATTTT.

V usage is TRBV4-1 and J usage is TRBJ2-7, with a tentative D call TRBD2 (6 bases). The V gene lost 6 bases and the J gene lost 6 bases, with 12 bases spanning the gap. The CDR3 has 12 residues. Germline CDR1 MGHRA, CDR2 YSYEKL. CDR3 nucleotide sequence: TGCGCCAGCAGTACGGCAGCGGGCGAGCAGTACTTC. The encoded protein is CASSTAAGEQYF.

Only a few counts were recorded for this clone. This chain connects TRBV2 to TRBJ2-7; 7 bases align to TRBD2. Germline loops: CDR1 SNHLY, CDR2 FYNNEI. The V segment lost 10 bases and the J segment 9 bases; nucleotides outside the gene matches: 6. The CDR3 is 10 residues long. DNA of the CDR3: TGTGCCACCGACGGGGGGATGCAGTACTTC. Its translation is CATDGGMQYF.

The chain couples TRBV14 to TRBJ1-3; unclear D gene. Trimming pared 1 base from V and 2 bases from J, leaving 12 bases between. This CDR3 is 16 amino acids long. The germline gives CDR1 SGHDN, CDR2 FVKESK. As DNA, the CDR3 is TGTGCCAGCAGCCAAGTTCCGGGTTTTACTGGAAACACCATATATTTT. Amino acids: CASSQVPGFTGNTIYF.

The chain combines TRBV7-8 with TRBJ2-5, with 16 bases matching TRBD2. The V gene end was trimmed by 3 bases and the J gene end by 0 bases; junction bases not matched to a gene: 10. CDR3 length equals 20 residues. From germline, CDR1 is SGHVS and CDR2 FQNEAQ. The CDR3 sequence is CASSFLEGLAGGNYQETQYF. The DNA for the CDR3 is TGTGCCAGCAGCTTTCTGGAGGGACTAGCGGGGGGGAATTACCAAGAGACCCAGTACTTC.